This TCR beta chain was profiled in a study of blood T cell repertoires in COVID-19. Study details: Samples of COVID-19 (acute and convalescent) were obtained from the United States, Italy and Spain. T cells, B-cell-depleted T cells, or PBMCs provided the cDNA or gDNA that served as material.

The CDR3 covers 14 residues. Germline-derived CDR1 and CDR2 are SGDLS and YYNGEE. V was clipped by 4 bases and J by 3 bases, with 11 bases between them. Per the original methods: The assay estimated nucleated cells by amplifying reference gene primers. Assay: immunoSEQ multiplex PCR; the TCRdb copy retains only in-frame clones and omits some. That table furnishes V, J and clone size, whereas the DNA furnished D and trimming. The sample includes 150,000 to 200,000 clones, 80% to 85% of them seen just once. Patients in Seattle were enrolled during active infection, then followed longitudinally. Sequenced material: peripheral blood. The sequence derives from a woman in her 70s with COVID-19, enrolled during active disease. The chain combines TRBV9 with TRBJ1-5; no clear D gene. CDR3 in amino acids: CASSPTGYNQPQHF. The DNA of the CDR3 is TGTGCCAGCAGCCCTACGGGTTACAATCAGCCCCAGCATTTT.